The 12 T cell receptor beta chains in this list originate from one sample, sequenced in a study of T cells in Graves' hyperthyroidism and ophthalmopathy (dated 2019 in TCRdb). Libraries were prepared through multiplex PCR. The instrument was an Illumina HiSeq 2000. Amplification of TCR beta CDR3 regions was carried out from RNA transcripts. The TCR CDR3 was subjected to a first round of RT-PCR using the HTBI primer set and the Qiagen OneStep RT-PCR kit. The public reads were quality trimmed at Q25 with fastp and then assembled into clones with MiXCR by TCRdb, keeping productive beta chains. CDR3 protein sequences are deduplicated, and each keeps its most common genes and DNA. The sample has about 520,000 distinct CDR3 sequences on record, more than 20% of them singletons. In total, the top ten clones hold more than 25% of the sample. The source material was blood. The receptors here all came from a man younger than 35 with Graves' hyperthyroidism.

This clonotype has a handful of counts. This chain connects TRBV13 to TRBJ2-7, with 7 bases lining up with TRBD1. V lost 5 bases and J lost 0; bases outside the gene matches: 7. Looked up from germline, CDR1 is PRHDT and CDR2 is FYEKMQ (reference sequence). The length of the CDR3 is 15 residues. This CDR3 is CASSRLRGSSYEQYF. The CDR3 DNA reads as TGTGCCAGCAGCCGCCTCAGGGGGTCCTCCTACGAGCAGTACTTC.

This clonotype has only one observation. Here the CDR3 omits its conserved ending phenylalanine or tryptophan, so a read error is the likely source. The limits of the CDR3 on the DNA are not certain, so only TCRdb's listed CDR3 is given. The chain recombines TRBV28 with TRBJ1-2; the table's D call of TRBD1 was not tested on the DNA. Counting both end residues, the CDR3 totals 13 amino acids. The V gene's germline CDR1 is MDHEN and CDR2 SYDVKM. CDR3 sequence reads: CANSTSGQAYYTY.

V usage is TRBV6-5 and J usage is TRBJ2-4; D perhaps matches TRBD1 (6 bases). The CDR3 covers 16 residues. From germline, CDR1 is MNHEY and CDR2 SVGAGI. V was pared by 2 bases and J by 1 base, with 12 bases between. As DNA, the CDR3 is TGTGCCAGCAGTTACGGACAGCCCAGGGCCAAAAACATTCAGTACTTC. Its translation is CASSYGQPRAKNIQYF.

This clonotype has at least ten counts. This chain joins TRBV15 and TRBJ2-7; 9 nucleotides align to TRBD1. With 0 bases clipped from V and 3 bases from J, the junction kept 9 bases outside the gene matches. Germline V gives CDR1 LNHNV, CDR2 YYDKDF (reference sequence). The CDR3 contains 17 residues. The CDR3 region is CATSRDPAGTGHYEQYF. DNA for the CDR3: TGTGCCACCAGCAGAGATCCTGCGGGGACAGGGCACTACGAGCAGTACTTC. Filled out from reference TRBV15 and TRBJ2-7, the complete variable domain reads DAMVIQNPRYQVTQFGKPVTLSCSQTLNHNVMYWYQQKSSQAPKLLFHYYDKDFNNEADTPDNFQSRRPNTSFCFLDIRSPGLGDTAMYLCATSRDPAGTGHYEQYFGPGTRLTVT.

The V gene is TRBV7-8, the J gene TRBJ1-2, with D perhaps TRBD1 (5 bases). The CDR3 is 13 amino acids. Germline loops: CDR1 SGHVS, CDR2 FQNEAQ. The V and J ends lost 5 bases and 8 bases respectively, with 15 bases between them. The CDR3 region is CASSQGPLDGYTF. The DNA of the CDR3 is TGTGCCAGCAGCCAGGGCCCTTTAGACGGCTACACCTTC. The full variable domain, in which reference TRBV7-8 and TRBJ1-2 provide the parts outside the CDR3, is GAGVSQSPRYKVAKRGQDVALRCDPISGHVSLFWYQQALGQGPEFLTYFQNEAQLDKSGLPSDRFFAERPEGSVSTLKIQRTQQEDSAVYLCASSQGPLDGYTFGSGTRLTVV.

With regard to this clonotype: A read error may be the cause here, since a much bigger clone is one base away. The chain combines TRBV6-2 or TRBV6-3 with TRBJ2-5; possible D gene TRBD1, 5 bases. V was cut by 3 bases and J by 7 bases, with 12 bases left in between. In germline, CDR1 is MNHEY, CDR2 SVGEGT. CDR3 length equals 13 residues. Here the CDR3 DNA reads TGTGCCAGCAGTTATGGGCATGGGGCGACCCAGTACTTC. Its protein product is CASSYGHGATQYF.

This clonotype has at least ten counts. The chain links TRBV6-5 to TRBJ1-2; weak D call: TRBD1 (5 bases). The CDR3 runs to 15 residues. Trimming removed 4 bases at V and 1 base at J, with 13 bases between. The V gene's germline CDR1 is MNHEY and CDR2 SVGAGI. For the CDR3, the DNA is TGTGCCAGCAGTTGGGTGACAGCGGGTAACTATGGCTACACCTTC. Translated: CASSWVTAGNYGYTF.

The J gene is TRBJ2-5, the V gene TRBV25-1; possibly TRBD2 for D (5 bases). With 6 bases removed from V and 5 bases from J, the gap between germline ends came to 10 bases. The length of the CDR3 is 12 residues. Germline CDR1 is MGHDK and CDR2 is SYGVNS. The CDR3 coding sequence is TGTGCCAGCAGGGACCCGGGGGAGACCCAGTACTTC. Protein: CASRDPGETQYF.

The V and J genes are TRBV6-2 or TRBV6-3 and TRBJ2-7; maybe TRBD2 (6 bases). With 0 bases removed from V and 3 bases from J, the gap between germline ends came to 9 bases. Germline V gives CDR1 MNHEY, CDR2 SVGEGT. The CDR3 extends over 14 amino acids. This CDR3 reads CASSYSPGLYEQYF. The CDR3 bases are TGTGCCAGCAGTTACTCCCCGGGACTCTACGAGCAGTACTTC.

The rearrangement uses TRBV2 and TRBJ1-2; D perhaps matches TRBD1 (6 bases). Trimming left V 2 bases short and J 0 bases short, with 13 bases between. CDR3 length equals 16 residues. Germline-derived CDR1 and CDR2 are SNHLY and FYNNEI. The CDR3 region is CASSEWGADPNYGYTF. CDR3 sequence (DNA): TGTGCCAGCAGTGAATGGGGGGCAGACCCTAACTATGGCTACACCTTC.

This clonotype was detected a few times. The V gene is TRBV2, the J gene TRBJ1-5, with D perhaps TRBD1 (6 bases). Trimming shortened V by 7 bases and J by 5 bases, and 15 bases separated the two germline ends. The germline V gene has CDR1 SNHLY and CDR2 FYNNEI. There are 14 residues in the CDR3. The CDR3 loop reads CASMRGAIDQPQHF. The CDR3 bases are TGTGCCAGCATGCGGGGGGCAATCGATCAGCCCCAGCATTTT.

This clonotype was counted at least ten times. This chain links TRBV5-6 with TRBJ2-7; D call uncertain. CDR1 and CDR2 (germline): SGHDT, YYEEEE. Trimming removed 0 bases from V and 1 base from J, with 5 bases in between. CDR3 length: 13 residues. The DNA for the CDR3 is TGTGCCAGCAGCTTGGTTTGGTCCTACGAGCAGTACTTC. Protein product: CASSLVWSYEQYF.